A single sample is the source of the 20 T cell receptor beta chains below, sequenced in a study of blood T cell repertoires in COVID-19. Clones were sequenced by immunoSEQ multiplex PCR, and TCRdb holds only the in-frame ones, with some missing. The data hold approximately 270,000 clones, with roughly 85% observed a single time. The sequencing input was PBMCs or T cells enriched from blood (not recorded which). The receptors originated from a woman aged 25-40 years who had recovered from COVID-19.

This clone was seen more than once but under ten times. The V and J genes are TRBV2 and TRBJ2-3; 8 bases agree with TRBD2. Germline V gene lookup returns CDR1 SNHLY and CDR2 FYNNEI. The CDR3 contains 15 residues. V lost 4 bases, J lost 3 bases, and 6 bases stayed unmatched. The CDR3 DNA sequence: TGTGCCAGCAGTGTTGCGGGGGGTCGTACAGATACGCAGTATTTT. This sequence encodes CASSVAGGRTDTQYF.

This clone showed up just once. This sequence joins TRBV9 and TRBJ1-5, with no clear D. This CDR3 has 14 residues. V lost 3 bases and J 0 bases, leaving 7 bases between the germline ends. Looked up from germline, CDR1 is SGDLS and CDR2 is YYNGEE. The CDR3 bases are TGTGCCAGCAGCGGAGGGTATAGCAATCAGCCCCAGCATTTT. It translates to CASSGGYSNQPQHF.

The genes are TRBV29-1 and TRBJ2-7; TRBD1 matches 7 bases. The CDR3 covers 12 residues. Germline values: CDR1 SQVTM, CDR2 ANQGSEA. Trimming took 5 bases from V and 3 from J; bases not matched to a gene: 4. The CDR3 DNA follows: TGCAGCGTTTGGACAGGAGACTACGAGCAGTACTTC. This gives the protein CSVWTGDYEQYF.

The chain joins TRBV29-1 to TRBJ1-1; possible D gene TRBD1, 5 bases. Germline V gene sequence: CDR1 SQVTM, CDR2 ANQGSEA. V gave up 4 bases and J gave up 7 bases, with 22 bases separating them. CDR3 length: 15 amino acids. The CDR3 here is CSVALTTQPGLEAFF. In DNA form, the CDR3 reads TGCAGCGTTGCCCTGACCACCCAACCGGGACTTGAAGCTTTCTTT.

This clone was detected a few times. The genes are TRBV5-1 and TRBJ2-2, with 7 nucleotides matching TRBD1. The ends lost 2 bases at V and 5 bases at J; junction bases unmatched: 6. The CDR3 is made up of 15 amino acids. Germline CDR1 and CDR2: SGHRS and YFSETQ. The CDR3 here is CASSFVTGETGELFF. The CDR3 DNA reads TGCGCCAGCAGCTTTGTCACAGGGGAAACCGGGGAGCTGTTTTTT. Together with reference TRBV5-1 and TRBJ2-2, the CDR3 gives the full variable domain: KAGVTQTPRYLIKTRGQQVTLSCSPISGHRSVSWYQQTPGQGLQFLFEYFSETQRNKGNFPGRFSGRQFSNSRSEMNVSTLELGDSALYLCASSFVTGETGELFFGEGSRLTVL.

CDR3 sequence: CASSLSQGQGRTEAFF. The CDR3 nucleotides are TGTGCCAGCAGCTTAAGTCAAGGACAGGGGAGGACTGAAGCTTTCTTT. The rearrangement links TRBV11-2 to TRBJ1-1; TRBD1 agrees at 9 bases. Germline lookup yields CDR1 SGHAT and CDR2 FQNNGV. After removal of 2 bases from V and 5 bases from J, the junction contained 9 bases not matched to a gene. The CDR3 covers 16 residues.

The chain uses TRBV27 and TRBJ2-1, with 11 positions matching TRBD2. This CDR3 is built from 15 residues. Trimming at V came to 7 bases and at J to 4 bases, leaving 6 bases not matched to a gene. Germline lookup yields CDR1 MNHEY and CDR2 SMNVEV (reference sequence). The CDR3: CASNLRTSGYNEQFF. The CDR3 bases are TGTGCCAGCAACCTCCGGACTAGCGGGTACAATGAGCAGTTCTTC.

DNA for the CDR3: TGTGCCAGCAGCGACAGGGCGGACACTGAAGCTTTCTTT. It specifies CASSDRADTEAFF. The V and J genes are TRBV6-6 and TRBJ1-1; 7 bases map to TRBD1. The V gene's germline CDR1 is MNHNY and CDR2 SVGAGI (reference sequence). Trimming at V came to 6 bases and at J to 3 bases, leaving 4 bases not matched to a gene. The CDR3 covers 13 residues.

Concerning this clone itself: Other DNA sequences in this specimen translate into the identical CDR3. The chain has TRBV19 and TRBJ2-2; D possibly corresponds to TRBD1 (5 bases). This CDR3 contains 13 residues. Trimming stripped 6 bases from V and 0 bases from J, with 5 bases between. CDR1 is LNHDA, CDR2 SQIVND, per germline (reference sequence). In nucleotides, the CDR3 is TGTGCCAGTAGGACAGCGAACACCGGGGAGCTGTTTTTT. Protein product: CASRTANTGELFF.

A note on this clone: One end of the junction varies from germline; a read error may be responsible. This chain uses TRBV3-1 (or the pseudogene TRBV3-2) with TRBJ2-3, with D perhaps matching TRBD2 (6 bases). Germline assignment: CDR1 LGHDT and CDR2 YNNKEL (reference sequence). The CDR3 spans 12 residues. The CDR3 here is CASSYRLDPQYF. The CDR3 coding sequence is TGTGCCAGCAGCTATCGACTAGATCCGCAGTATTTT.

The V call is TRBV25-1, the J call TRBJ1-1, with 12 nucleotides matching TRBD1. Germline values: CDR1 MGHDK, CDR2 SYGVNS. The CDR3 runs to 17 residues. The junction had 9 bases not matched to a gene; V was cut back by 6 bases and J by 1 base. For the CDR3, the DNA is TGTGCCAGCAGACAAACCGGGACAGGGGGCCGGAACACTGAAGCTTTCTTT. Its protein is CASRQTGTGGRNTEAFF.

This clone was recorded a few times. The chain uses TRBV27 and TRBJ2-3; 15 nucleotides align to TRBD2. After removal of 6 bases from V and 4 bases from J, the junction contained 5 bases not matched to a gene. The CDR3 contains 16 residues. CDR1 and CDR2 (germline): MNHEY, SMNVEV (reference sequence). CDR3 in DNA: TGTGCCAGCAGACGGACTAGCGGGGGGGCCCCAGATACGCAGTATTTT. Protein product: CASRRTSGGAPDTQYF.

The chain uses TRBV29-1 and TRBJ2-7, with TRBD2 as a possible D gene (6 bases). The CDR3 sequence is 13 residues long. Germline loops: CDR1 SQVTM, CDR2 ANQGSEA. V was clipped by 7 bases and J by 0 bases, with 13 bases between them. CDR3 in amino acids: CSASLRDSYEQYF. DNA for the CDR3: TGCAGCGCCTCCTTGCGGGACTCCTACGAGCAGTACTTC.

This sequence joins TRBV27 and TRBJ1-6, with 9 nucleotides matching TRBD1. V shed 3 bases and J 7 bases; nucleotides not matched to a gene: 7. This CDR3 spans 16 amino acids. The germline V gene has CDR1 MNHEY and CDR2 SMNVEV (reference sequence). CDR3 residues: CASSFRTGVLNSPLHF. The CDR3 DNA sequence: TGTGCCAGCAGTTTCAGGACAGGGGTTTTGAATTCACCCCTCCACTTT.

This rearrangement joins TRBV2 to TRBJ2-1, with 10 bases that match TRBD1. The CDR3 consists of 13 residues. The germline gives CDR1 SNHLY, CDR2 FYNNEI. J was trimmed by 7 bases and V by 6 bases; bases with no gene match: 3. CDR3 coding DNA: TGTGCCAGCAGCCGGGACAGGGGAAATGAGCAGTTCTTC. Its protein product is CASSRDRGNEQFF.

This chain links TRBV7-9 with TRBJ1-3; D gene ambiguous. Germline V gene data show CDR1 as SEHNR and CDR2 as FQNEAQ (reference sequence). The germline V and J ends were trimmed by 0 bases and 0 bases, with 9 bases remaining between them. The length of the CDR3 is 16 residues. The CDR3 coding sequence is TGTGCCAGCAGCTTAGCGGTGGTTAGCTCTGGAAACACCATATATTTT. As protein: CASSLAVVSSGNTIYF. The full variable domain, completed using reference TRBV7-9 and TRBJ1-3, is DTGVSQNPRHKITKRGQNVTFRCDPISEHNRLYWYRQTLGQGPEFLTYFQNEAQLEKSRLLSDRFSAERPKGSFSTLEIQRTEQGDSAMYLCASSLAVVSSGNTIYFGEGSWLTVV.

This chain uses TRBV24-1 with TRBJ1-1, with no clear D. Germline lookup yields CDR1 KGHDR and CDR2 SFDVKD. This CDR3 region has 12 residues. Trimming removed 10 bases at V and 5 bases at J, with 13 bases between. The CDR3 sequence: CATAGEGTEAFF. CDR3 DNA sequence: TGTGCCACAGCTGGGGAGGGAACTGAAGCTTTCTTT.

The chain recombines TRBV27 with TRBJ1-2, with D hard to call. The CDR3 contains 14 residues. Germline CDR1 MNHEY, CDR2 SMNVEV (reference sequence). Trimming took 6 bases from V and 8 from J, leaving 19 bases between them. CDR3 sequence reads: CASSPSQVPWGYTF. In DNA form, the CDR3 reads TGTGCCAGCAGCCCCTCCCAGGTTCCTTGGGGCTACACCTTC.

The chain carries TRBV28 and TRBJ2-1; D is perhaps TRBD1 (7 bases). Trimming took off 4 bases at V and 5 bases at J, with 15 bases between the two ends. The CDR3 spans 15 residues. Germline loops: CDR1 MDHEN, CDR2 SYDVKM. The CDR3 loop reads CASSSPGGPHNEQFF. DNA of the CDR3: TGTGCCAGCAGTTCCCCAGGGGGGCCCCACAATGAGCAGTTCTTC. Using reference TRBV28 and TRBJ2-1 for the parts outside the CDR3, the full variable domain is DVKVTQSSRYLVKRTGEKVFLECVQDMDHENMFWYRQDPGLGLRLIYFSYDVKMKEKGDIPEGYSVSREKKERFSLILESASTNQTSMYLCASSSPGGPHNEQFFGPGTRLTVL.

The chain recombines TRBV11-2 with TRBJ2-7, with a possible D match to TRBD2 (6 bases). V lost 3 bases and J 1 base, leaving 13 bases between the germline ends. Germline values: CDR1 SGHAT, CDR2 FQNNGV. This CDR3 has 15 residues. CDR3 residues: CASSFQTGGSYEQYF. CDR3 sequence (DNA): TGTGCCAGCAGCTTCCAGACCGGGGGATCCTACGAGCAGTACTTC.